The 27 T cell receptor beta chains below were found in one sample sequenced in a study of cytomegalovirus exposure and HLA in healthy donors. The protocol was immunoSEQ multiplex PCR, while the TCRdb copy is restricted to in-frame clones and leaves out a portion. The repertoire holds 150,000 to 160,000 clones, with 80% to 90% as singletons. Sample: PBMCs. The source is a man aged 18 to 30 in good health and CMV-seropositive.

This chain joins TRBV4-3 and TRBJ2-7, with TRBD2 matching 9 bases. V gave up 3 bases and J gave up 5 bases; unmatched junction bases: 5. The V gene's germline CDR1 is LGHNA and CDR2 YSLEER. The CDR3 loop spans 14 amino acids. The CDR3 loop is CASSHGTSFDEQYF. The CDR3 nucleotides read TGCGCCAGCAGCCACGGGACTAGCTTCGACGAGCAGTACTTC.

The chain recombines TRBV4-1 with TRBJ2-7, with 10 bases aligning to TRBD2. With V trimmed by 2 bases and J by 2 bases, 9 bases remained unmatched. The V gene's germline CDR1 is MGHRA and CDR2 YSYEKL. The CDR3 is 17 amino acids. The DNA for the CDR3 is TGCGCCAGCAGCCAACCCCGAGTCGGGACTAGCGCCTACGAGCAGTACTTC. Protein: CASSQPRVGTSAYEQYF.

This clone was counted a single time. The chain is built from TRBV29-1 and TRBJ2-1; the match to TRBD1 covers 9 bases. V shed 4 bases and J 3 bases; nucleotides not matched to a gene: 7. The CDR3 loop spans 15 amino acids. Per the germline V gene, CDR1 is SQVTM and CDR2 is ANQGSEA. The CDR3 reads CSVAKVDRGYNEQFF. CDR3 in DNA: TGCAGCGTTGCTAAGGTGGACAGGGGCTACAATGAGCAGTTCTTC.

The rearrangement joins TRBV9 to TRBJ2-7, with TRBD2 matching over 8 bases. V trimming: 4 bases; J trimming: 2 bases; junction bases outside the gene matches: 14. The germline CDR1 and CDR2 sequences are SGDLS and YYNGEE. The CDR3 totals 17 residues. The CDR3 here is CASSPSLWREAAYEQYF. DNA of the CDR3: TGTGCCAGCAGCCCCAGCTTATGGCGGGAGGCCGCCTACGAGCAGTACTTC.

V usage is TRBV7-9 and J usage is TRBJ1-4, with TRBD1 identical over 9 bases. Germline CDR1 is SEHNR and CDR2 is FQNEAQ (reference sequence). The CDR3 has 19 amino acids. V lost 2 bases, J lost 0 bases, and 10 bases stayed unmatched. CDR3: CASSLPGQGGPATNEKLFF. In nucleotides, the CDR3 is TGTGCCAGCAGCTTACCGGGACAGGGCGGACCTGCAACTAATGAAAAACTGTTTTTT.

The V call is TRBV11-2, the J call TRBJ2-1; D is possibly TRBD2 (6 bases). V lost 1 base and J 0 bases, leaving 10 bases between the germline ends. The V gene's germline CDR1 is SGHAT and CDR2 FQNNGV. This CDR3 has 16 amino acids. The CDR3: CASSLAGEISYNEQFF. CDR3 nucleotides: TGTGCCAGCAGCTTAGCGGGGGAGATCTCCTACAATGAGCAGTTCTTC.

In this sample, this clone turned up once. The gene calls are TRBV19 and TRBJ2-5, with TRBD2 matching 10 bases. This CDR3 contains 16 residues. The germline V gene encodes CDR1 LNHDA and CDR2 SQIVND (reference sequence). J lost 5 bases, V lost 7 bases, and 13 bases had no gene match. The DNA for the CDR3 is TGTGCCAGTACTAAGGGCCTAGCGGGGGCGGGGGAGACCCAGTACTTC. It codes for CASTKGLAGAGETQYF.

Here the CDR3 DNA reads TGTGCCAGCAGTTACGAGGGGGCCGGGGGCCCCTACGAGCAGTACTTC. It translates to CASSYEGAGGPYEQYF. The gene calls are TRBV6-5 and TRBJ2-7, with D possibly TRBD1 on 7 matching bases. This CDR3 is 16 amino acids long. The germline V gene has CDR1 MNHEY and CDR2 SVGAGI. V lost 2 bases to trimming and J lost 2 bases, with 16 bases between them.

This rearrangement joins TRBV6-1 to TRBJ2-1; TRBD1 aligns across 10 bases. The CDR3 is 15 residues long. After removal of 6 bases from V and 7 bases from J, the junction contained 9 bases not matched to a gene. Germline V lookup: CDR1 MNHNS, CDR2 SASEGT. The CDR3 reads CASREPGQGRNEQFF. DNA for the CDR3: TGTGCCAGCAGGGAACCGGGACAGGGGCGGAATGAGCAGTTCTTC.

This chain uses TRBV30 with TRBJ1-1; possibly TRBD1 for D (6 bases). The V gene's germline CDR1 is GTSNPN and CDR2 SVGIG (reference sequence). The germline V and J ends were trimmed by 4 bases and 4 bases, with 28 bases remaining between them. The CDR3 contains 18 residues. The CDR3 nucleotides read TGTGCCTGGACCCCCTCCAGGAACAGGGTTTCCCTCCGCACTGAAGCTTTCTTT. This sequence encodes CAWTPSRNRVSLRTEAFF.

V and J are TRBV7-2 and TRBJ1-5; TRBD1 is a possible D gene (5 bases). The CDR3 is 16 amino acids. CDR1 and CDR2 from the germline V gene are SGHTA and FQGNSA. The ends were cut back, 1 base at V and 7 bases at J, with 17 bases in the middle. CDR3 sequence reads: CASSLGVGLARQPQHF. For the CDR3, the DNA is TGTGCCAGCAGCTTAGGGGTGGGACTCGCCCGGCAGCCCCAGCATTTT.

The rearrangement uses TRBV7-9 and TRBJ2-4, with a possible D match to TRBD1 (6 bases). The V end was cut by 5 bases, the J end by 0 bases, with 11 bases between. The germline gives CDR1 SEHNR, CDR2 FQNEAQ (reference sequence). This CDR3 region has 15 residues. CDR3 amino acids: CASSPDRAAKNIQYF. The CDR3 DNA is TGTGCCAGCAGCCCGGACAGAGCAGCCAAAAACATTCAGTACTTC.

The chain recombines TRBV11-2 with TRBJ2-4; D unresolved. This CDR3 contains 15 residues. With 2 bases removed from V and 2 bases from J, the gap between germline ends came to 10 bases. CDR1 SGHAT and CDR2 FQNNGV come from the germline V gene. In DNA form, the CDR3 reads TGTGCCAGCAGCTTAAATCGGCGGTCCAAAAACATTCAGTACTTC. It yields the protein CASSLNRRSKNIQYF. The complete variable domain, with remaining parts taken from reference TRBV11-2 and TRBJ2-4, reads EAGVAQSPRYKIIEKRQSVAFWCNPISGHATLYWYQQILGQGPKLLIQFQNNGVVDDSQLPKDRFSAERLKGVDSTLKIQPAKLEDSAVYLCASSLNRRSKNIQYFGAGTRLSVL.

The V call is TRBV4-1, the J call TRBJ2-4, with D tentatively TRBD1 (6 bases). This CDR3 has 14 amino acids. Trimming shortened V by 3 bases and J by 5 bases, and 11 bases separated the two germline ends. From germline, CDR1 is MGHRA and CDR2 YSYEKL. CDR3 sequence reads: CASSQDRTENIQYF. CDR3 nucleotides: TGCGCCAGCAGCCAGGACCGGACAGAAAACATTCAGTACTTC.

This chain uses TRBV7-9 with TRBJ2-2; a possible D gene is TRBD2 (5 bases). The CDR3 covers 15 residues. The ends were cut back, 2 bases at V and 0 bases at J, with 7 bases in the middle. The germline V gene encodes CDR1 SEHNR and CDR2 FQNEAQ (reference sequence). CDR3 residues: CASSLSGANTGELFF. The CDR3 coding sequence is TGTGCCAGCAGCTTAAGCGGTGCGAACACCGGGGAGCTGTTTTTT.

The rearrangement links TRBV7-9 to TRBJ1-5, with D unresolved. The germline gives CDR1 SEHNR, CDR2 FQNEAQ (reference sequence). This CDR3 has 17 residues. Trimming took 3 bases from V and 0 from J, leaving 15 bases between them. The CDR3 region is CASSFVGGGVSNQPQHF. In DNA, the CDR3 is TGTGCCAGCAGCTTTGTAGGCGGCGGGGTTAGCAATCAGCCCCAGCATTTT.

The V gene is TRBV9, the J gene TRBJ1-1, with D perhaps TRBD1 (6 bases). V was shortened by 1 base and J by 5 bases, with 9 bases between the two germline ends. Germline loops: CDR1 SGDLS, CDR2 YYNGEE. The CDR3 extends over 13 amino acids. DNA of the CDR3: TGTGCCAGCAGCGTAATAAGGGGGACTGAAGCTTTCTTT. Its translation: CASSVIRGTEAFF.

This chain's CDR3 is CASSTPGTSSTGELFF. CDR3 bases: TGTGCCAGCAGTACCCCCGGGACTAGTAGCACCGGGGAGCTGTTTTTT. The rearrangement links TRBV27 to TRBJ2-2, with 8 nucleotides matching TRBD2. The CDR3 contains 16 residues. Per germline, CDR1 MNHEY and CDR2 SMNVEV (reference sequence). V shed 5 bases, J shed 4 bases, and the junction held 9 bases outside the gene matches.

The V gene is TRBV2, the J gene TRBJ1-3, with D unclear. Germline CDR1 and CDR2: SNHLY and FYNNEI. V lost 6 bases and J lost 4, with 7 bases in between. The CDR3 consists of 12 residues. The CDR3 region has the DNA TGTGCCAGCAGGGGCCAAGGAAACACCATATATTTT. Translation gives CASRGQGNTIYF.

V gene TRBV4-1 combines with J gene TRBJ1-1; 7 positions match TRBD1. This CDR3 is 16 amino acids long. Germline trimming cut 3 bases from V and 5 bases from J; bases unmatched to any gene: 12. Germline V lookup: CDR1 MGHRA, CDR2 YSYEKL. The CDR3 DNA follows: TGCGCCAGCAGCCAGACGGGACAGCCTGTGAGAACTGAAGCTTTCTTT. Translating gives CASSQTGQPVRTEAFF.

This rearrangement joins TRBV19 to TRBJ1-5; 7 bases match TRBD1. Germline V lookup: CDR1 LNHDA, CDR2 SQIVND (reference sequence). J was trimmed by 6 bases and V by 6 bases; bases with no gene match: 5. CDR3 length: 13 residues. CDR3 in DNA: TGTGCCAGTAGCGACAGGGTAAGTCAGCCCCAGCATTTT. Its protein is CASSDRVSQPQHF.

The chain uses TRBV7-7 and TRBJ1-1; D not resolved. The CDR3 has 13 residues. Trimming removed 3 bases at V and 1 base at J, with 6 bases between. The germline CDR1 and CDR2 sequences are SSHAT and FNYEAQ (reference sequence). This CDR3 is CASSFQENTEAFF. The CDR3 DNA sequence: TGTGCCAGCAGCTTTCAGGAGAACACTGAAGCTTTCTTT.

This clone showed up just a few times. CDR3 in DNA: TGTGCCAGCAGTTCAGTAAGATTACAGGCCGGAGGCTACACCTTC. This gives the protein CASSSVRLQAGGYTF. This chain joins TRBV27 and TRBJ1-2; a possible D gene is TRBD1 (5 bases). The V gene's germline CDR1 is MNHEY and CDR2 SMNVEV (reference sequence). V was pared by 4 bases and J by 8 bases, with 20 bases between. The CDR3 has 15 residues.

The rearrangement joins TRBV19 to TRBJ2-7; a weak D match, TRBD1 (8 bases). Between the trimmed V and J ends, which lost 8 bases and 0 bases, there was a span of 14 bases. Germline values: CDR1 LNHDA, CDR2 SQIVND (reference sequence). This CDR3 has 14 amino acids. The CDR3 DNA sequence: TGTGCCAGTGGGGACAGGACTAGCTCCTACGAGCAGTACTTC. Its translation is CASGDRTSSYEQYF.

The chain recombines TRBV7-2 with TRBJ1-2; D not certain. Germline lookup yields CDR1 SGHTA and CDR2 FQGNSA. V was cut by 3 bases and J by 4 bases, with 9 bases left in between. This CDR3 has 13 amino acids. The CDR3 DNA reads TGTGCCAGCAGCTTCCAGATGTCCTATGGCTACACCTTC. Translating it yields CASSFQMSYGYTF.

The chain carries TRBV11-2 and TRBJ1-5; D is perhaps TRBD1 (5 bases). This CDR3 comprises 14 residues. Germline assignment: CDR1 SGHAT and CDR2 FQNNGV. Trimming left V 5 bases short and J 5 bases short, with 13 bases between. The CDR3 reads CASSLGGRYQPQHF. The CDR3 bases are TGTGCCAGCAGCCTCGGGGGACGTTATCAGCCCCAGCATTTT.

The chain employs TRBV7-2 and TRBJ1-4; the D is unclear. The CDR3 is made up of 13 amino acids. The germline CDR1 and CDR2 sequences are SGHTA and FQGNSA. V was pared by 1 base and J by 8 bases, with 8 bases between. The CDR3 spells CASSLDASEKLFF. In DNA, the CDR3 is TGTGCCAGCAGCTTAGATGCGAGCGAAAAACTGTTTTTT.